Sequencing of this T cell receptor (beta chain) was carried out in a study of regulatory T cells in long-lasting Graves disease. Arm-PCR of CDR3 regions and iRepertoire HTBI primers were the basis on which TCR beta libraries were built. TCRdb analysed the multiplex PCR reads with MiXCR anew, one entry per CDR3 protein. The table lists around 420,000 distinct CDR3 sequences, roughly 16% of them singletons, with approximately 22% in the top ten. Time point defined: newly diagnosed GD, antithyroid drugs for less than 3 months. PBMCs provided the RNA from which the TCR library was made. Germline-derived CDR1 and CDR2 are SGHTA and FQGNSA. Deletions cut 5 bases from V and 10 bases from J, with 12 bases between. The CDR3 is made up of 13 amino acids.

The genes are TRBV7-2 and TRBJ2-6, with D possibly matching TRBD1 (6 bases). This clonotype was sampled from a female donor with Graves disease. The source was peripheral blood mononuclear cells (PBMCs), collected at new diagnosis, from a patient treated with antithyroid drugs. The CDR3 nucleotides are TGTGCCAGCAGCCTCGACAGGTTGAACGTCCTGACTTTC. Translating gives CASSLDRLNVLTF.